This TCR beta chain was recovered during a study of blood T cell repertoires in COVID-19. Background on the study: Nucleic acid was either cDNA or gDNA, and it came from T cells, B-cell-depleted T cells, or PBMCs.

CDR3 size: 14 residues. Germline CDR1 is LNHDA and CDR2 is SQIVND (reference sequence). Trimming pared 7 bases from V and 7 bases from J, leaving 17 bases between. How the authors handled the data: Nucleated cell number was recorded as an estimate derived from reference gene primer amplification. Data came from immunoSEQ multiplex PCR; TCRdb stores just in-frame clones and leaves some out. D and trimming come from the DNA, and the V and J calls and clone size come from that table. Here the sample spans about 140,000 clones, approximately 79% being singletons. The TCR sequence derives from a man between 60 and 70 years old with acute or convalescent COVID-19. The specimen was peripheral blood. The chain recombines TRBV19 with TRBJ2-1, with D hard to call. The CDR3 DNA follows: TGTGCCAGTACCCTAAGTGGAGTGAGAAATGAGCAGTTCTTC. Translated: CASTLSGVRNEQFF. The variable domain in full, with the rest retrieved from reference TRBV19 and TRBJ2-1, is DGGITQSPKYLFRKEGQNVTLSCEQNLNHDAMYWYRQDPGQGLRLIYYSQIVNDFQKGDIAEGYSVSREKKESFPLTVTSAQKNPTAFYLCASTLSGVRNEQFFGPGTRLTVL.